The 12 T cell receptor beta chains given below trace back to one sample, sequenced in a study of technical replicates of blood from four donors. Using immunoSEQ multiplex PCR, the repertoire was profiled, and TCRdb retains in-frame clones only, with some absent. This sample has over 70,000 clones, with 92% found just once. Material: T cells isolated from PBMCs. The receptor source for this set is a human donor in good health.

J is TRBJ2-2 and V is TRBV21-1; the table's D call, TRBD2, was not checked against the DNA. TRBV21-1 is classified as a pseudogene. There are 15 residues in the CDR3. The CDR3 nucleotides are TGTGCCAGCAGCAAACGAGGGGGAGGGACCGGGGAGCTGTTTTTT. Translation: CASSKRGGGTGELFF.

The chain uses TRBV6-1 and TRBJ2-1; the match to TRBD2 covers 10 bases. Germline CDR1 is MNHNS and CDR2 is SASEGT. This CDR3 comprises 16 residues. Trimming removed 4 bases from V and 7 bases from J; junction bases left unmatched: 10. In nucleotides, the CDR3 is TGTGCCAGCAGTGTTCTAGCGGGAGAGGTCGTAAATGAGCAGTTCTTC. Translation: CASSVLAGEVVNEQFF.

The chain uses TRBV11-2 and TRBJ2-1, with unresolved D. The length of the CDR3 is 15 residues. Trimming stripped 0 bases from V and 0 bases from J, with 6 bases between. CDR1 SGHAT and CDR2 FQNNGV come from the germline V gene. The CDR3 DNA sequence: TGTGCCAGCAGCTTAGAGTTCAGCTCCTACAATGAGCAGTTCTTC. Translating it yields CASSLEFSSYNEQFF.

The chain links TRBV13 to TRBJ1-1, with D tentatively TRBD1 (6 bases). CDR3 size: 14 residues. V was trimmed by 3 bases and J by 1 base, leaving 9 bases between them. Per the germline V gene, CDR1 is PRHDT and CDR2 is FYEKMQ (reference sequence). This CDR3 is CASSFHRENTEAFF. DNA for the CDR3: TGTGCCAGCAGCTTCCACAGGGAGAACACTGAAGCTTTCTTT.

V usage is TRBV30 and J usage is TRBJ2-5; no clear D. The CDR3 totals 12 residues. Trimming removed 5 bases at V and 4 bases at J, with 11 bases between. Germline assignment: CDR1 GTSNPN and CDR2 SVGIG (reference sequence). This chain's CDR3 is CAWGNRRETQYF. The CDR3 coding sequence is TGTGCCTGGGGAAACAGAAGAGAGACCCAGTACTTC.

The CDR3 sequence is CASSLVSSGRYEQYF. CDR3 DNA sequence: TGTGCCAGCAGCTTAGTCTCTAGCGGTCGGTACGAGCAGTACTTC. The V gene is TRBV5-4, the J gene TRBJ2-7, with 7 bases that match TRBD2. J was trimmed by 4 bases and V by 2 bases; bases with no gene match: 9. Germline V lookup: CDR1 SGHNT, CDR2 YYREEE (reference sequence). This CDR3 comprises 15 residues.

As concerns this clone: No DNA is shown, since the ends of the CDR3 on it are uncertain; the CDR3 is the one TCRdb lists. V is TRBV12-2 and J is TRBJ1-1; TRBD1, the table's D call, lacks a check against the DNA. TRBV12-2 is a pseudogene segment. The CDR3 adds up to 18 amino acids, both ends counted. The CDR3 is CASRLAAWGQGAGTEAFF.

The V and J genes are TRBV4-1 and TRBJ2-3; TRBD2 matches 11 bases. The CDR3 runs to 16 residues. Germline-derived CDR1 and CDR2 are MGHRA and YSYEKL. J gave up 5 bases and V 0 bases, and 4 bases lay outside the gene matches. The CDR3 sequence: CASSQDLAGGLDTQYF. CDR3 nucleotide sequence: TGCGCCAGCAGCCAAGACCTAGCGGGAGGTTTAGATACGCAGTATTTT.

The gene calls are TRBV23-1 and TRBJ2-1; tentatively, D is TRBD1 (6 bases). TRBV23-1 is placed among ORFs of uncertain function. V was cut by 0 bases and J by 0 bases, with 9 bases left in between. This CDR3 spans 16 amino acids. Written as DNA, the CDR3 is TGCGCCAGCAGTCAATCGGGGGCCCTCTCCTACAATGAGCAGTTCTTC. The encoded protein is CASSQSGALSYNEQFF.

V gene TRBV28 combines with J gene TRBJ2-3; 7 bases align to TRBD1. The germline gives CDR1 MDHEN, CDR2 SYDVKM. The CDR3 length is 13 residues. J lost 14 bases, V lost 4 bases, and 12 bases had no gene match. The CDR3 here is CASSSLLQGERYF. In DNA, the CDR3 is TGTGCCAGCAGTTCCCTCCTTCAGGGGGAGAGGTATTTT.

The chain couples TRBV25-1 to TRBJ2-7; TRBD2 matches 7 bases. The V segment lost 10 bases and the J segment 4 bases; nucleotides outside the gene matches: 10. Germline V gene lookup returns CDR1 MGHDK and CDR2 SYGVNS. This CDR3 contains 13 residues. CDR3 sequence: CATLSGLAYEQYF. The CDR3 region has the DNA TGTGCCACCCTTAGCGGGCTTGCGTACGAGCAGTACTTC.

This clone was counted once. This rearrangement joins TRBV5-6 to TRBJ2-7; no definite D call. This CDR3 region has 12 residues. CDR1 and CDR2 from the germline V gene are SGHDT and YYEEEE. Deletions cut 3 bases from V and 0 bases from J, with 4 bases between. The CDR3 nucleotides read TGTGCCAGCAGCTCCAGCTCCTACGAGCAGTACTTC. Protein: CASSSSSYEQYF.